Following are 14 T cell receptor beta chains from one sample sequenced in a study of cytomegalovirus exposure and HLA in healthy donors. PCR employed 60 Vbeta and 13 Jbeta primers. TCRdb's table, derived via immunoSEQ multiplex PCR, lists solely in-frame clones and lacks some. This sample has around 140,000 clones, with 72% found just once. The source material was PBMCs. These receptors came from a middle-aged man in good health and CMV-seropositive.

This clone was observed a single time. Written as DNA, the CDR3 is TGTGCCAGCAGTTTGAGGACAGGGATAGGATCACCCCTCCACTTT. Its translation: CASSLRTGIGSPLHF. The gene calls are TRBV6-5 and TRBJ1-6; 8 bases map to TRBD1. Germline lookup yields CDR1 MNHEY and CDR2 SVGAGI. The V segment lost 4 bases and the J segment 10 bases; nucleotides outside the gene matches: 9. The CDR3 contains 15 residues.

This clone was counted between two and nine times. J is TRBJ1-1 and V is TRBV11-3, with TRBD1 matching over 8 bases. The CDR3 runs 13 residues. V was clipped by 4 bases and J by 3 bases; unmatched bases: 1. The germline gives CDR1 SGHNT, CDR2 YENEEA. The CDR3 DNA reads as TGTGCCAGCAGCTGGGGACAGGACACTGAAGCTTTCTTT. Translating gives CASSWGQDTEAFF.

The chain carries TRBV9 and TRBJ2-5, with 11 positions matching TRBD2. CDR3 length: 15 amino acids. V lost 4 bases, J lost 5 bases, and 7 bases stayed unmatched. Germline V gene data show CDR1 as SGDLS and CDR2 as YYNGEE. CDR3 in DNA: TGTGCCAGCAGCATCGGGACTAGCGGTAGGGAGACCCAGTACTTC. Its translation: CASSIGTSGRETQYF.

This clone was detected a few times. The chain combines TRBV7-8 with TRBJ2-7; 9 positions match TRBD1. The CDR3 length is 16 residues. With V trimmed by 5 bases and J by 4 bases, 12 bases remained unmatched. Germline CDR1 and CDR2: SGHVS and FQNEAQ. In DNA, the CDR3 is TGTGCCAGCAGCCGGATGGTGGGACAGGGAATTTACGAGCAGTACTTC. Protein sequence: CASSRMVGQGIYEQYF. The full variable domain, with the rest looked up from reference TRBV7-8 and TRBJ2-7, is GAGVSQSPRYKVAKRGQDVALRCDPISGHVSLFWYQQALGQGPEFLTYFQNEAQLDKSGLPSDRFFAERPEGSVSTLKIQRTQQEDSAVYLCASSRMVGQGIYEQYFGPGTRLTVT.

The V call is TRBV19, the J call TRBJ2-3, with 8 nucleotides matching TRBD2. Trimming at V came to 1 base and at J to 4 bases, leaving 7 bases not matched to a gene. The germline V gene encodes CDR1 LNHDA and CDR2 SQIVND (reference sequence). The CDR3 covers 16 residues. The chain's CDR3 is CASSIAGGLSSDTQYF. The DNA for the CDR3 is TGTGCCAGTAGTATAGCGGGGGGGCTTTCATCAGATACGCAGTATTTT.

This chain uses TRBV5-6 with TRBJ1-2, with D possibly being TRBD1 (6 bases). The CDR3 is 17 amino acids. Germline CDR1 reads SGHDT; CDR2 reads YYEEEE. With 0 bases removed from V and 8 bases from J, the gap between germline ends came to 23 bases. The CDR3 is CASSLGLNQGPSVGYTF. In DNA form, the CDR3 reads TGTGCCAGCAGCTTGGGACTAAACCAGGGGCCTTCAGTAGGCTACACCTTC.

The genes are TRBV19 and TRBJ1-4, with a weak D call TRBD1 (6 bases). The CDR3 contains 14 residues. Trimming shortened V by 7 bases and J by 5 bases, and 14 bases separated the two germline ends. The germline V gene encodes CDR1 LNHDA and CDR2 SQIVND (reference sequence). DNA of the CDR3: TGTGCCAGTACCCCAGGGGTGGAGAATGAAAAACTGTTTTTT. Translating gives CASTPGVENEKLFF.

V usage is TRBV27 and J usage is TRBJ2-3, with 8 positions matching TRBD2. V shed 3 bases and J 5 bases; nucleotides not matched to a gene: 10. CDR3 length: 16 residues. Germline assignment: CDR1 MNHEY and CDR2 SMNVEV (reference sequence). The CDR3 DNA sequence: TGTGCCAGCAGTTTGGGAGCGGGAGTGACCGGAGATACGCAGTATTTT. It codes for CASSLGAGVTGDTQYF.

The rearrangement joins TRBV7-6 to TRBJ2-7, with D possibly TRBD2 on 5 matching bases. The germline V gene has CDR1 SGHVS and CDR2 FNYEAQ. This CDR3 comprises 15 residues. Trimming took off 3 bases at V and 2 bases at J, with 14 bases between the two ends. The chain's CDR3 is CASSFGGTRTYEQYF. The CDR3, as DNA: TGTGCCAGCAGCTTCGGAGGAACGAGAACCTACGAGCAGTACTTC.

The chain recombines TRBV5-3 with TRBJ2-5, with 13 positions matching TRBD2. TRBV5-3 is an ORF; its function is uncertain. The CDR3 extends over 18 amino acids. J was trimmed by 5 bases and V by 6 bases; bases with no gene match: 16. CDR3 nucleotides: TGTGCCAGAAACTCACTAGCGGGGGGGCTACCCATGGAGGAGACCCAGTACTTC. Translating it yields CARNSLAGGLPMEETQYF.

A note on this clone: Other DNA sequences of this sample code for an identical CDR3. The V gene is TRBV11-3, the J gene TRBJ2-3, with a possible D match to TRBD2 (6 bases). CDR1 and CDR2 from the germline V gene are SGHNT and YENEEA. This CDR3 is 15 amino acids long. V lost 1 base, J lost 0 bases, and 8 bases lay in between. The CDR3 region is CASSLGGGSTDTQYF. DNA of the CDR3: TGTGCCAGCAGCTTAGGTGGGGGGAGCACAGATACGCAGTATTTT.

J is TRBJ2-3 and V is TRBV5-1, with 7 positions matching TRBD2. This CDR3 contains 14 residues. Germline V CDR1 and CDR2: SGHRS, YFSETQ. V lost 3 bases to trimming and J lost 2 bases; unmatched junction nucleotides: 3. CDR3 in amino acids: CASSSSGVTDTQYF. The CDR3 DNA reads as TGCGCCAGCAGCTCCAGCGGGGTCACAGATACGCAGTATTTT.

The CDR3 spells CAIKQGSSVGFQETQYF. The CDR3 bases are TGTGCCATCAAGCAGGGGAGTAGTGTAGGGTTTCAAGAGACCCAGTACTTC. The chain has TRBV10-3 and TRBJ2-5, with TRBD1 as a possible D gene (6 bases). The germline CDR1 and CDR2 sequences are ENHRY and SYGVKD. Trimming left V 7 bases short and J 2 bases short, with 23 bases between. The CDR3 has 17 amino acids.

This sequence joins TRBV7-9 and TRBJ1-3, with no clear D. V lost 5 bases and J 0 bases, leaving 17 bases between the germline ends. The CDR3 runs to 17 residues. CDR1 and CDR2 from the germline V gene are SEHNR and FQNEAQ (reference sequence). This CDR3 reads CASSRTLVVPSGNTIYF. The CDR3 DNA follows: TGTGCCAGCAGCCGAACCCTAGTGGTGCCCTCTGGAAACACCATATATTTT.